The 3 T cell receptor beta chains below were found in one sample sequenced in a study of blood T cell repertoires in COVID-19. Repertoires were generated with immunoSEQ multiplex PCR, while TCRdb's copy carries only in-frame clones and drops some. This sample yields 350,000 to 450,000 clones, of which about 89% are seen a single time; 0.95% to 1.5% belongs to the top ten. The sequencing sample was made of peripheral blood. The receptors stem from a man aged 35 to 55 with acute or convalescent COVID-19.

The rearrangement uses TRBV12-5 and TRBJ1-1; a possible D gene is TRBD1 (5 bases). Germline lookup yields CDR1 LGHNT and CDR2 FRNRAP. The CDR3 length is 18 residues. Trimming cost V 5 bases and J 0 bases, with 22 bases left between them. CDR3 bases: TGTGCTAGTGGTAGGCAGAGGACGGGGGGTTGGATGAACACTGAAGCTTTCTTT. Its protein product is CASGRQRTGGWMNTEAFF.

V usage is TRBV7-9 and J usage is TRBJ2-7, with D possibly being TRBD2 (6 bases). The germline CDR1 and CDR2 sequences are SEHNR and FQNEAQ (reference sequence). The V end lost 5 bases, the J end lost 4 bases, and 24 bases lay between the germline ends. This CDR3 contains 17 residues. The CDR3 loop is CASSHPGSKTILYEQYF. In nucleotides, the CDR3 is TGTGCCAGCAGCCATCCCGGGAGTAAAACAATTTTATACGAGCAGTACTTC. Filled out from reference TRBV7-9 and TRBJ2-7, the complete variable domain reads DTGVSQNPRHKITKRGQNVTFRCDPISEHNRLYWYRQTLGQGPEFLTYFQNEAQLEKSRLLSDRFSAERPKGSFSTLEIQRTEQGDSAMYLCASSHPGSKTILYEQYFGPGTRLTVT.

V and J are TRBV27 and TRBJ2-1; TRBD1 matches 10 bases. J lost 6 bases, V lost 2 bases, and 1 base had no gene match. The germline CDR1 and CDR2 sequences are MNHEY and SMNVEV (reference sequence). CDR3 length: 14 residues. The CDR3 nucleotides are TGTGCCAGCAGTTTAGGGACAGGGGTCAATGAGCAGTTCTTC. This codes for CASSLGTGVNEQFF.